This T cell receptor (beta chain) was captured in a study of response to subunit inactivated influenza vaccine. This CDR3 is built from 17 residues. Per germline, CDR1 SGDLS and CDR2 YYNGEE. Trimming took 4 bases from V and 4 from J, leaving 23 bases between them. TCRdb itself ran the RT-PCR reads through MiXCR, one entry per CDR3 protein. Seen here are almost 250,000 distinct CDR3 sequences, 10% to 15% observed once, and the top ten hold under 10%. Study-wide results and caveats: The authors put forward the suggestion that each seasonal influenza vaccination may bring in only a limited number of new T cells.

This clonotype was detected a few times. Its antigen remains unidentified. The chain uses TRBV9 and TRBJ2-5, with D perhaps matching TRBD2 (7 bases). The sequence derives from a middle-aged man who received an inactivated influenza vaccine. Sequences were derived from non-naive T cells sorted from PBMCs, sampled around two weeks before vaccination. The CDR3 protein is CASSPGQGGGRGETQYF. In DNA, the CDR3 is TGTGCCAGCAGCCCAGGCCAGGGCGGGGGCAGAGGAGAGACCCAGTACTTC.